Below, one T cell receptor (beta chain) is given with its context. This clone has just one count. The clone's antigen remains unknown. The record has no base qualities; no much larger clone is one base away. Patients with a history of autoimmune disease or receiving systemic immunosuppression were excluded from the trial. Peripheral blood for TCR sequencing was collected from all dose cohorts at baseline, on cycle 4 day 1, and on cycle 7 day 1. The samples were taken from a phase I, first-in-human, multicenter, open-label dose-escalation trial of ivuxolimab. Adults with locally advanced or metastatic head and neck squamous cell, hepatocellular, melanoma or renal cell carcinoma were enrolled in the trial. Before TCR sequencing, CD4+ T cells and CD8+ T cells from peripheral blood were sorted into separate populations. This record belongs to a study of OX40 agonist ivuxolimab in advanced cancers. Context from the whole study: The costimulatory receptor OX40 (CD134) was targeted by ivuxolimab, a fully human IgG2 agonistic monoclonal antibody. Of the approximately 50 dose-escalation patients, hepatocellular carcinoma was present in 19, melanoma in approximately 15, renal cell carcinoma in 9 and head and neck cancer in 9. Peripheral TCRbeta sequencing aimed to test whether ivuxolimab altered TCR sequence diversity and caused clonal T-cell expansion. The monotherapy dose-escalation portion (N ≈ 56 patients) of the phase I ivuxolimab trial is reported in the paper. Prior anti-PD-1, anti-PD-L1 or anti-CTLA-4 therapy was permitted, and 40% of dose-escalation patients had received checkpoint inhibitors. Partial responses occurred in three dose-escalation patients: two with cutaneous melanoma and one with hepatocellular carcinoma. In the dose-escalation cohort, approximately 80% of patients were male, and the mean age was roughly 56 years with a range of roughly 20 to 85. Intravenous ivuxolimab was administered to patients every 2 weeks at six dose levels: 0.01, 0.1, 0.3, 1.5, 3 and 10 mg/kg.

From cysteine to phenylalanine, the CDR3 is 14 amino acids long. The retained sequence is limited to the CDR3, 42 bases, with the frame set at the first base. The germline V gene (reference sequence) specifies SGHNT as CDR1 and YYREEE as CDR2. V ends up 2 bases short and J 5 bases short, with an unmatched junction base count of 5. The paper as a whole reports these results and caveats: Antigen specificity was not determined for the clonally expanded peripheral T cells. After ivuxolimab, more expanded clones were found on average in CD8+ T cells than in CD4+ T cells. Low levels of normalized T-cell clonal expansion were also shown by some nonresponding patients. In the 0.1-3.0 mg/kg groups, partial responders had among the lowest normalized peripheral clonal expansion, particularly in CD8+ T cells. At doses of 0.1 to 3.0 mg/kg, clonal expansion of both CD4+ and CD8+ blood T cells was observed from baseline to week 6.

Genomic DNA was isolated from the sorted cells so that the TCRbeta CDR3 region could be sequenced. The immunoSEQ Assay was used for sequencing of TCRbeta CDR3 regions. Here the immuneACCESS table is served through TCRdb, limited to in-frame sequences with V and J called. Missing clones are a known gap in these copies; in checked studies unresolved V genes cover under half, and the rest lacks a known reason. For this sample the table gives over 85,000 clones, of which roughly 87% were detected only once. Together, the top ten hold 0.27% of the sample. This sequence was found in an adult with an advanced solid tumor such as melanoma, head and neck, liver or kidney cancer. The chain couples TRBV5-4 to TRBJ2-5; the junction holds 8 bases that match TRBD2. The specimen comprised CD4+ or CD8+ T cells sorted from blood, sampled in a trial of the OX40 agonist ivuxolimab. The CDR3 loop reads CASSLVAGSETQYF. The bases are TGTGCCAGCAGCTTAGTAGCGGGAAGTGAGACCCAGTACTTC.